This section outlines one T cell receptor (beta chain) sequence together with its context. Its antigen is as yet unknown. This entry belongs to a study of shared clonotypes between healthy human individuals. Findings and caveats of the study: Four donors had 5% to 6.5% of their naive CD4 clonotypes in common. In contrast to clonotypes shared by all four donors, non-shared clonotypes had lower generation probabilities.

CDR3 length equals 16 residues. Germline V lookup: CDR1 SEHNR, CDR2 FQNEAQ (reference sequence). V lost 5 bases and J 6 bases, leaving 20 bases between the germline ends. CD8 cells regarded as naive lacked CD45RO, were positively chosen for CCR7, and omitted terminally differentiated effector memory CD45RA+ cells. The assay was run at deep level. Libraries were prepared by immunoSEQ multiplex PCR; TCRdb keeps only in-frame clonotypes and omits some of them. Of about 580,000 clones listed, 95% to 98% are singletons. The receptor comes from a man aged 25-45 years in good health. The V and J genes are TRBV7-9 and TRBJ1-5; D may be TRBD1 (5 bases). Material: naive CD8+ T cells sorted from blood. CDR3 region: CASSGPRQGVRQPQHF. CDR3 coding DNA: TGTGCCAGCAGCGGGCCGCGGCAGGGAGTCCGTCAGCCCCAGCATTTT.